This T cell receptor beta chain is from a study of T cells in Graves' hyperthyroidism and ophthalmopathy. Pregnant or lactating patients were excluded, as were those with uncontrolled infection or other autoimmune disease. The PBMCs had their origin in roughly 9.4 ml of fresh peripheral blood. Notes on the study in general: Most thyroid clonotypes expanded above 0.001 were also detected in blood. The model foresaw ophthalmopathy a median about 6.5 months prior to onset.

RNA transcripts yielded amplified TCR beta CDR3 regions. First-round RT-PCR targeting the TCR CDR3 was performed with the HTBI primer set. MiXCR was run by TCRdb on the multiplex PCR reads, yielding one entry per CDR3 protein. The table has over 300,000 distinct CDR3 sequences, approximately 14% seen once. This clonotype has ten or more counts. Antigen unknown. This sequence was found in a woman between 55 and 75 years old with Graves' hyperthyroidism. Sequenced: blood.

CDR3 coding DNA: TGTGCCAGCAGCTTACCGGGACAGGGTCTTTACGAGCAGTACTTC. Translated, it gives CASSLPGQGLYEQYF. The V gene is TRBV11-2, the J gene TRBJ2-7, with 9 bases matching TRBD1. The V gene's germline CDR1 is SGHAT and CDR2 FQNNGV. The CDR3 contains 15 residues. The V and J ends lost 2 bases and 4 bases, in that order; junction bases with no gene match: 6.